The 2 T cell receptor beta chains below were found in one sample sequenced in a study of shared clonotypes between healthy human individuals. Repertoires were generated with immunoSEQ multiplex PCR, while TCRdb's copy carries only in-frame clones and drops some. Seen here are millions of clones, roughly 96% observed once, and the top ten hold roughly 0.13%. The sample was naive CD4+ T cells sorted from blood. The subset is: CD45RA+ positively selected. The receptors shown here come from a man aged 18 to 29 in good health.

The chain joins TRBV18 to TRBJ1-5, with a possible D match to TRBD1 (5 bases). The V end lost 2 bases, the J end lost 2 bases, and 13 bases lay between the germline ends. Germline V CDR1 and CDR2: KGHSH, LQKENI. CDR3 length equals 16 residues. The CDR3 protein is CASSPKAGGGNQPQHF. CDR3 DNA sequence: TGTGCCAGCTCACCAAAGGCGGGGGGAGGCAATCAGCCCCAGCATTTT.

The J gene is TRBJ2-5, the V gene TRBV18; D is possibly TRBD1 (6 bases). V dropped 3 bases and J dropped 4 bases, with 18 bases sitting between them. The CDR3 covers 16 residues. Germline CDR1 reads KGHSH; CDR2 reads LQKENI. CDR3 DNA: TGTGCCAGCTCACCGCCTGCAGGGGCGCGAGGAGAGACCCAGTACTTC. This codes for CASSPPAGARGETQYF.